The sequence of this T cell receptor beta chain was determined in a study of blood T cells in healthy people across ages. Per the germline V gene, CDR1 is MNHEY and CDR2 is SVGAGI. V lost 6 bases and J lost 6; bases outside the gene matches: 11. CDR3 length: 16 residues. Study results and caveats: The fall in TCR beta diversity per million T cells was roughly linear with age.

To note about this clonotype: Its antigen remains unidentified.

For the second PCR, which ran for 7 to 11 cycles, a sample-barcoded 5' primer and a J-beta primer mix were used. TCRdb called the 5' RACE reads again in MiXCR, with one record for every CDR3 protein. The sample holds 700,000 or so distinct CDR3 sequences, around 41% seen once. This TCR was recovered from a man older than 75 in good health. Specimen: blood. V usage is TRBV6-5 and J usage is TRBJ2-4, with TRBD1 matching 10 bases. The chain's CDR3 is CASSSRTGGQANIQYF. CDR3 DNA: TGTGCCAGCAGCTCCAGGACAGGGGGTCAAGCAAACATTCAGTACTTC.